Shown below are 15 T cell receptor beta chains from a single sample sequenced in a study of blood T cell repertoires in COVID-19 (dated by TCRdb to about 2020). To prepare the library, the immunoSEQ multiplex PCR assay was applied. TCRdb limited this immuneACCESS table to in-frame rearrangements with V and J called. A share of clones is missing; checked studies link under half to unresolved V genes, and the rest is unexplained. This sample gives roughly 240,000 clones in total; approximately 85% of them show up just once. Of the sample, 5.1% falls within the top ten clones. The sample taken for sequencing was peripheral blood. The receptors derive from a man between 45 and 60 years old with COVID-19, enrolled during active disease.

This clone was seen just once. V is TRBV11-1 and J is TRBJ2-5; 10 bases agree with TRBD2. The trim removed 4 bases at V and 2 bases at J, leaving 7 bases unmatched. The CDR3 extends over 16 amino acids. From germline, CDR1 is SGHAT and CDR2 FQDESV (reference sequence). The CDR3, as DNA: TGTGCCAGCAGCTCCCGGATAGCGGGGGGACAAGAGACCCAGTACTTC. This translates into CASSSRIAGGQETQYF. The variable domain in full, with the rest retrieved from reference TRBV11-1 and TRBJ2-5, is EAEVAQSPRYKITEKSQAVAFWCDPISGHATLYWYRQILGQGPELLVQFQDESVVDDSQLPKDRFSAERLKGVDSTLKIQPAELGDSAMYLCASSSRIAGGQETQYFGPGTRLLVL.

This chain uses TRBV28 with TRBJ2-5; D may be TRBD2 (6 bases). V gave up 2 bases and J gave up 6 bases, with 13 bases separating them. This CDR3 has 14 residues. Germline CDR1 reads MDHEN; CDR2 reads SYDVKM. The CDR3: CASSLAGIGKTQYF. The CDR3 DNA follows: TGTGCCAGCAGTTTAGCGGGGATTGGTAAGACCCAGTACTTC.

This clone was observed once. This chain joins TRBV7-3 and TRBJ2-1, with TRBD2 matching over 8 bases. The J segment lost 4 bases and the V segment lost 5 bases, leaving 7 bases of the junction unmatched. The CDR3 covers 15 residues. From germline, CDR1 is SGHTA and CDR2 FQGTGA. The CDR3 DNA reads as TGTGCCAGCAGCGCGACCGGGGGGGAGTACAATGAGCAGTTCTTC. Protein: CASSATGGEYNEQFF.

The chain uses TRBV18 and TRBJ2-3; D call uncertain. V was trimmed by 0 bases and J by 6 bases, leaving 4 bases between them. Germline V gives CDR1 KGHSH, CDR2 LQKENI. The CDR3 consists of 12 residues. The CDR3, as DNA: TGTGCCAGCTCACCACCCTTGGATACGCAGTATTTT. Translated, it gives CASSPPLDTQYF.

The chain is built from TRBV5-6 and TRBJ1-1; no clear D. V was pared by 4 bases and J by 4 bases, with 11 bases between. Per germline, CDR1 SGHDT and CDR2 YYEEEE. The CDR3 has 13 amino acids. The CDR3 spells CASSPTWATEAFF. In DNA, the CDR3 is TGTGCCAGCAGCCCCACATGGGCCACTGAAGCTTTCTTT.

The CDR3 loop reads CASSRGYSNQPQHF. CDR3 DNA: TGTGCCAGCAGCAGGGGATATAGCAATCAGCCCCAGCATTTT. The chain has TRBV27 and TRBJ1-5; D is perhaps TRBD1 (6 bases). Trimming shortened V by 6 bases and J by 0 bases, and 9 bases separated the two germline ends. This CDR3 contains 14 residues. CDR1 MNHEY and CDR2 SMNVEV come from the germline V gene (reference sequence).

The rearrangement links TRBV15 to TRBJ1-1, with 8 nucleotides matching TRBD1. V was clipped by 5 bases and J by 4 bases; unmatched bases: 12. Germline-derived CDR1 and CDR2 are LNHNV and YYDKDF (reference sequence). This CDR3 contains 16 residues. CDR3 bases: TGTGCCACCAGCCCTCGGACAGGGACGGCAGGCACTGAAGCTTTCTTT. The encoded protein is CATSPRTGTAGTEAFF.

V usage is TRBV6-5 and J usage is TRBJ1-1; D uncertain. The CDR3 contains 15 residues. Germline V lookup: CDR1 MNHEY, CDR2 SVGAGI. The germline V and J ends were trimmed by 6 bases and 7 bases, with 21 bases remaining between them. CDR3 nucleotides: TGTGCCAGCAGCCTAACACCCCCCCCAGGCCTTGAAGCTTTCTTT. Amino acid sequence: CASSLTPPPGLEAFF.

The chain uses TRBV15 and TRBJ2-1; 11 nucleotides align to TRBD1. The V segment lost 0 bases and the J segment 0 bases; nucleotides outside the gene matches: 7. Germline V gives CDR1 LNHNV, CDR2 YYDKDF (reference sequence). CDR3 length: 19 residues. The CDR3: CATSRDGQGAPSSYNEQFF. The DNA for the CDR3 is TGTGCCACCAGCAGAGATGGACAGGGGGCCCCGAGCTCCTACAATGAGCAGTTCTTC.

This clone appeared once. The chain combines TRBV7-9 with TRBJ2-1; D is possibly TRBD2 (5 bases). Germline V gene sequence: CDR1 SEHNR, CDR2 FQNEAQ (reference sequence). The CDR3 covers 13 residues. V was cut by 7 bases and J by 5 bases, with 12 bases left in between. Written as DNA, the CDR3 is TGTGCCAGCACCCGGGGAGAGAACAATGAGCAGTTCTTC. It codes for CASTRGENNEQFF.

V is TRBV25-1 and J is TRBJ2-2; TRBD2 matches 9 bases. This CDR3 has 14 residues. V lost 5 bases and J lost 5; bases outside the gene matches: 3. Germline V gene data show CDR1 as MGHDK and CDR2 as SYGVNS. DNA of the CDR3: TGTGCCAGCAGTCCGGCGGGGGGGACCGGGGAGCTGTTTTTT. The encoded protein is CASSPAGGTGELFF.

DNA of the CDR3: TGCGCCAGCAGCTTGGTGCAGGGGGCTAACACTGAAGCTTTCTTT. It yields the protein CASSLVQGANTEAFF. V gene TRBV5-1 combines with J gene TRBJ1-1; 8 nucleotides align to TRBD1. Germline CDR1 SGHRS, CDR2 YFSETQ. The CDR3 covers 15 residues. V lost 0 bases and J lost 2; bases outside the gene matches: 3.

The gene calls are TRBV3-1 (or the pseudogene TRBV3-2) and TRBJ1-1, with 7 bases that match TRBD1. The CDR3 is made up of 14 amino acids. V gave up 6 bases and J gave up 6 bases; unmatched junction bases: 10. In germline, CDR1 is LGHDT, CDR2 YNNKEL (reference sequence). CDR3 in DNA: TGTGCCAGCAGTCCTGGACAGGTCGCCCCTGAAGCTTTCTTT. Residues: CASSPGQVAPEAFF.

J is TRBJ1-6 and V is TRBV21-1; the D segment call TRBD1 is taken from the table without a DNA check. TRBV21-1 is a pseudogene segment. The CDR3 has 21 amino acids. CDR3 coding DNA: TGTGCCAGCAGCAAAGAAAAGGCGACAGGGTGGATACCCGGGAAATCTTCACCCCTCCACTTT. This translates into CASSKEKATGWIPGKSSPLHF.

This rearrangement joins TRBV19 to TRBJ1-1; 9 bases fit TRBD1. V shed 8 bases, J shed 5 bases, and the junction held 12 bases outside the gene matches. CDR3 length: 15 amino acids. Germline V gene data show CDR1 as LNHDA and CDR2 as SQIVND (reference sequence). The DNA of the CDR3 is TGTGCCAGTGGCCCATTACGGGACAGGGTTACTGAAGCTTTCTTT. Protein product: CASGPLRDRVTEAFF.